The 16 T cell receptor beta chains below all came from one sample that was sequenced in a study of blood T cell repertoires in COVID-19 (dated by TCRdb to 2020 to 2021). The library was produced with the immunoSEQ multiplex PCR assay. The clones in this table, taken by TCRdb from immuneACCESS, are in-frame only. Not every clone is retained; where verified, under half of the shortfall comes from an unresolved V gene, and the cause of the rest is unknown. A total of 75,000 to 90,000 clones appear in this sample, 75% to 85% of them only once. The ten largest clones add up to approximately 4.6% of the sample. The sequencing sample was made of peripheral blood. These receptors all stem from a woman aged 65 to 85 with acute or convalescent COVID-19.

This clone came up a few times. V gene TRBV6-5 combines with J gene TRBJ1-6; maybe TRBD1 (5 bases). V was pared by 6 bases and J by 3 bases, with 9 bases between. This CDR3 is 14 amino acids long. The germline V gene has CDR1 MNHEY and CDR2 SVGAGI. The CDR3 here is CASRDQGYNSPLHF. The CDR3 DNA sequence: TGTGCCAGCAGAGATCAGGGCTATAATTCACCCCTCCACTTT.

This rearrangement joins TRBV23-1 to TRBJ2-4; 8 positions agree with TRBD1. TRBV23-1 is assigned to the ORF class and has an uncertain function. The ends lost 0 bases at V and 4 bases at J; junction bases unmatched: 8. CDR3 length: 17 amino acids. CDR3 in DNA: TGCGCCAGCAGTCAATCTCCGAGGACAGGGTGGAAAAACATTCAGTACTTC. The encoded protein is CASSQSPRTGWKNIQYF.

The V and J genes are TRBV7-9 and TRBJ2-5; tentative D call: TRBD2 (6 bases). Trimming stripped 1 base from V and 5 bases from J, with 11 bases between. The CDR3 loop spans 14 amino acids. Germline lookup yields CDR1 SEHNR and CDR2 FQNEAQ (reference sequence). CDR3 bases: TGTGCCAGCAGCTTAGTGACTAGTCTGGAGACCCAGTACTTC. Translating it yields CASSLVTSLETQYF.

For this clone: In the same sample, other DNA sequences code for this CDR3. The chain carries TRBV9 and TRBJ2-2, with D possibly being TRBD2 (6 bases). This CDR3 has 14 amino acids. V was trimmed by 0 bases and J by 5 bases, leaving 8 bases between them. Per germline, CDR1 SGDLS and CDR2 YYNGEE. The CDR3 here is CASSVGGGTGELFF. CDR3 DNA sequence: TGTGCCAGCAGCGTAGGTGGGGGGACCGGGGAGCTGTTTTTT.

The rearrangement joins TRBV7-2 to TRBJ1-6; D may be TRBD1 (5 bases). V lost 7 bases, J lost 7 bases, and 14 bases lay in between. Looked up from germline, CDR1 is SGHTA and CDR2 is FQGNSA. The CDR3 is 14 amino acids. As DNA, the CDR3 is TGTGCCAGCACCCCGTGGGGCATAAATTCACCCCTCCACTTT. Its translation is CASTPWGINSPLHF.

The V and J genes are TRBV9 and TRBJ2-1; D remains ambiguous. V lost 3 bases and J 0 bases, leaving 13 bases between the germline ends. The CDR3 has 16 residues. The germline V gene encodes CDR1 SGDLS and CDR2 YYNGEE. The CDR3: CASSGRPLSSYNEQFF. In DNA, the CDR3 is TGTGCCAGCAGCGGCAGGCCTCTCAGCTCCTACAATGAGCAGTTCTTC.

The chain has TRBV5-6 and TRBJ2-5, with 9 positions matching TRBD2. V shed 0 bases and J 1 base; nucleotides not matched to a gene: 4. CDR3 length: 16 residues. The germline gives CDR1 SGHDT, CDR2 YYEEEE. The CDR3 here is CASSLDSGGAQETQYF. CDR3 bases: TGTGCCAGCAGCTTGGATAGCGGGGGTGCCCAAGAGACCCAGTACTTC.

This chain uses TRBV9 with TRBJ2-1, with TRBD2 matching 10 bases. After removal of 3 bases from V and 6 bases from J, the junction contained 9 bases not matched to a gene. This CDR3 comprises 16 residues. The germline V gene encodes CDR1 SGDLS and CDR2 YYNGEE. CDR3 bases: TGTGCCAGCAGCGATGGGACTAGCGTGGAACTCAATGAGCAGTTCTTC. As protein: CASSDGTSVELNEQFF.

V is TRBV6-4 and J is TRBJ2-3; 7 bases are a match to TRBD2. The V gene's germline CDR1 is MRHNA and CDR2 SNTAGT. The CDR3 covers 16 residues. Losses at the gene ends were 4 bases for V and 1 base for J; bases not matched to a gene: 8. The CDR3 DNA is TGTGCCAGCAGTGGAGAACCGGGACTACGCACAGATACGCAGTATTTT. Protein: CASSGEPGLRTDTQYF.

This clone came up a few times. The rearrangement uses TRBV6-5 and TRBJ1-2; D perhaps matches TRBD1 (5 bases). CDR3 length equals 14 residues. Germline V gene lookup returns CDR1 MNHEY and CDR2 SVGAGI. V lost 0 bases and J 4 bases, leaving 9 bases between the germline ends. The CDR3: CASSYSDKLYGYTF. The CDR3 DNA sequence: TGTGCCAGCAGTTACTCGGACAAGCTCTATGGCTACACCTTC.

The J gene is TRBJ2-1, the V gene TRBV4-2; the match to TRBD2 covers 11 bases. CDR1 LGHNA and CDR2 YNFKEQ come from the germline V gene. CDR3 length: 18 amino acids. Trimming took 4 bases from V and 8 from J; bases not matched to a gene: 16. The CDR3 reads CASSLPTTQTSGVDEQFF. In nucleotides, the CDR3 is TGTGCCAGCAGCCTACCCACAACCCAGACTAGCGGGGTTGATGAGCAGTTCTTC.

This rearrangement joins TRBV18 to TRBJ2-2; 7 nucleotides match TRBD1. Per the germline V gene, CDR1 is KGHSH and CDR2 is LQKENI. The CDR3 runs 15 residues. The trim removed 3 bases at V and 7 bases at J, leaving 8 bases unmatched. CDR3: CASSPRDSTDGELFF. Written as DNA, the CDR3 is TGTGCCAGCTCACCCCGGGACAGTACAGACGGGGAGCTGTTTTTT.

This clone was counted ten times or more. The chain has TRBV9 and TRBJ1-1, with a tentative D call TRBD1 (5 bases). The ends were cut back, 4 bases at V and 8 bases at J, with 21 bases in the middle. Germline V gene sequence: CDR1 SGDLS, CDR2 YYNGEE. The CDR3 is made up of 15 amino acids. The CDR3, as DNA: TGTGCCAGCAGCCCCGGGGAGGGGAGAACGAAAGAAGCTTTCTTT. It translates to CASSPGEGRTKEAFF.

The CDR3 DNA follows: TGTGCCAGCAGCTTCAATCGCGGAGAGCAGTACTTC. It yields the protein CASSFNRGEQYF. The chain employs TRBV7-2 and TRBJ2-7; D not resolved. Germline V CDR1 and CDR2: SGHTA, FQGNSA. The CDR3 sequence is 12 residues long. V was pared by 3 bases and J by 7 bases, with 10 bases between.

The chain links TRBV6-6 to TRBJ2-3, with D unclear. The CDR3 spans 13 residues. Germline lookup yields CDR1 MNHNY and CDR2 SVGAGI (reference sequence). Deletions cut 4 bases from V and 2 bases from J, with 7 bases between. CDR3 loop: CASSLAYTDTQYF. The DNA for the CDR3 is TGTGCCAGCAGTTTGGCATACACAGATACGCAGTATTTT.

The V call is TRBV5-5, the J call TRBJ1-2; 9 nucleotides line up with TRBD1. Looked up from germline, CDR1 is SGHKS and CDR2 is YYEKEE (reference sequence). The CDR3 has 15 amino acids. V lost 4 bases to trimming and J lost 6 bases; unmatched junction nucleotides: 10. The CDR3 sequence: CASSLSGTGNDGYTF. CDR3 sequence (DNA): TGTGCCAGCAGCCTGTCCGGGACAGGGAATGATGGCTACACCTTC. Looking up the rest from reference TRBV5-5 and TRBJ1-2 gives the full variable domain: DAGVTQSPTHLIKTRGQQVTLRCSPISGHKSVSWYQQVLGQGPQFIFQYYEKEERGRGNFPDRFSARQFPNYSSELNVNALLLGDSALYLCASSLSGTGNDGYTFGSGTRLTVV.